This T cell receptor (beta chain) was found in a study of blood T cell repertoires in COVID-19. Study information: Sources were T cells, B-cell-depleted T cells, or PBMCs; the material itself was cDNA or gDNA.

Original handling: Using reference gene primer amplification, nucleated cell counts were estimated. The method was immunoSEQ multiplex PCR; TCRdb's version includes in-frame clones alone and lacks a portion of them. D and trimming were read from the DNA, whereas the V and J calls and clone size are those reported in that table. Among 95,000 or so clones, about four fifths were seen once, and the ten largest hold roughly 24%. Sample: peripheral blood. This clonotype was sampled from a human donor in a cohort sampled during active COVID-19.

The CDR3 sequence is CSDSQGTDTQYF. Written as DNA, the CDR3 is TGCAGCGACAGTCAAGGCACAGATACGCAGTATTTT. V and J are TRBV29-1 and TRBJ2-3; D unresolved. This CDR3 has 12 residues. Looked up from germline, CDR1 is SQVTM and CDR2 is ANQGSEA. The V gene lost 7 bases and the J gene lost 1 base, with 9 bases spanning the gap.